This T cell receptor (beta chain) emerged from a study of blood T cell repertoires in COVID-19. Study summary: COVID-19 samples collected from the United States, Italy and Spain covered acute and convalescent phases.

Original data processing: Nucleated cell number was recorded as an estimate derived from reference gene primer amplification. Only in-frame clones appear in the TCRdb table, and some are missing; sequencing was by immunoSEQ multiplex PCR. From that table come the V and J calls and clone size; the DNA was used to work out D and trimming. The sample carries 150,000 to 200,000 clones, 82% recorded once. The Seattle site enrolled patients during active infection and followed them longitudinally. Losses at the gene ends were 8 bases for V and 2 bases for J; bases not matched to a gene: 10. Germline V lookup: CDR1 MNHEY, CDR2 SVGAGI. The CDR3 has 15 amino acids.

The chain is built from TRBV6-5 and TRBJ2-3, with 7 nucleotides matching TRBD2. The sequence came from a woman in her sixties or seventies with COVID-19, enrolled during active disease. The sequenced sample consisted of peripheral blood. The CDR3 sequence: CASGRGLEHTDTQYF. CDR3 nucleotide sequence: TGTGCCAGCGGAAGAGGACTAGAGCACACAGATACGCAGTATTTT.